This entry lists 5 T cell receptor beta chains sequenced from one sample in a study of blood T cell repertoires in COVID-19. Libraries were prepared by immunoSEQ multiplex PCR; TCRdb keeps only in-frame clonotypes and omits some of them. This table has about 250,000 clones, around four fifths appearing once. Source material: peripheral blood. The receptor set was obtained from a man aged 35-49 years with active or convalescent COVID-19.

The chain couples TRBV25-1 to TRBJ1-5, with D unclear. Looked up from germline, CDR1 is MGHDK and CDR2 is SYGVNS. CDR3 length: 14 residues. Trimming left V 6 bases short and J 6 bases short, with 15 bases between. The chain's CDR3 is CASSHPGPGQPQHF. CDR3 DNA: TGTGCCAGCAGCCACCCCGGTCCGGGTCAGCCCCAGCATTTT.

V is TRBV30 and J is TRBJ1-1; D gene unclear. The germline gives CDR1 GTSNPN, CDR2 SVGIG (reference sequence). This CDR3 has 14 residues. V was clipped by 2 bases and J by 1 base, with 11 bases between them. CDR3 region: CAWSQVLRNTEAFF. Here the CDR3 DNA reads TGTGCCTGGAGTCAGGTATTGCGGAACACTGAAGCTTTCTTT.

As DNA, the CDR3 is TGTGCCACCAGTTATACGGGGGGCTACACCTTC. This translates into CATSYTGGYTF. The chain uses TRBV24-1 and TRBJ1-2; D unclear. Germline values: CDR1 KGHDR, CDR2 SFDVKD. V lost 6 bases to trimming and J lost 8 bases, with 9 bases between them. This CDR3 spans 11 amino acids.

This chain uses TRBV4-3 with TRBJ1-6; D is perhaps TRBD1 (5 bases). The CDR3 is 14 residues long. Germline V gives CDR1 LGHNA, CDR2 YSLEER. Trimming removed 3 bases at V and 5 bases at J, with 8 bases between. The CDR3 loop is CASSQLTDNSPLHF. Written as DNA, the CDR3 is TGCGCCAGCAGCCAGTTGACAGATAATTCACCCCTCCACTTT.

The V call is TRBV29-1, the J call TRBJ1-2; D is ambiguous. CDR3 length: 12 residues. Germline CDR1 SQVTM, CDR2 ANQGSEA. V was shortened by 4 bases and J by 2 bases, with 8 bases between the two germline ends. CDR3 DNA: TGCAGCGTTGGTCAGTCCAACTATGGCTACACCTTC. Translating gives CSVGQSNYGYTF. The whole variable domain, remainder taken from reference TRBV29-1 and TRBJ1-2, is SAVISQKPSRDICQRGTSLTIQCQVDSQVTMMFWYRQQPGQSLTLIATANQGSEATYESGFVIDKFPISRPNLTFSTLTVSNMSPEDSSIYLCSVGQSNYGYTFGSGTRLTVV.